Presented here are 15 T cell receptor beta chains from one specimen sequenced in a study of beta chain bispecific antibodies for T cell cancers. Whole-study results and caveats: Normal T cells contributed less of the targeted TRBV signal than the leukemia cells did.

TCRdb redid the calling of the 5' RACE reads with MiXCR, one entry per CDR3 protein. The sample consists of thousands of distinct CDR3 sequences, 2% to 2.5% of them appearing once. Blood mononuclear cells were expanded for around three days using either OKT3 anti-CD3 antibody or CD3/CD28 beads. Their antigens are not known. Sample: T cells from a healthy donor cultured with Jurkat leukemia cells, taken from a culture containing an anti-CD19 bispecific antibody. The receptors come from a human donor in good health. Some clones in this sample may be carry-over from other donors' samples.

This clonotype was observed at least ten times. The J gene is TRBJ2-2, the V gene TRBV5-1; weak D call: TRBD2 (6 bases). With 4 bases removed from V and 6 bases from J, the gap between germline ends came to 10 bases. In germline, CDR1 is SGHRS, CDR2 YFSETQ. The CDR3 consists of 13 residues. CDR3 in amino acids: CASSPGAAGELFF. The CDR3 DNA reads as TGCGCCAGCAGCCCGGGAGCGGCCGGGGAGCTGTTTTTT.

This clonotype is labeled as medium-sized. This chain connects TRBV5-1 to TRBJ2-5, with 8 positions matching TRBD1. V trimming: 2 bases; J trimming: 2 bases; junction bases outside the gene matches: 5. Germline loops: CDR1 SGHRS, CDR2 YFSETQ. The CDR3 sequence is 15 residues long. Here the CDR3 reads CASSFPGQGQETQYF. DNA of the CDR3: TGCGCCAGCAGCTTCCCAGGACAGGGACAAGAGACCCAGTACTTC.

This clonotype occurred many times. The rearrangement links TRBV27 to TRBJ2-1; 11 positions agree with TRBD1. The germline CDR1 and CDR2 sequences are MNHEY and SMNVEV (reference sequence). There are 23 residues in the CDR3. The ends lost 4 bases at V and 7 bases at J; junction bases unmatched: 30. The CDR3 bases are TGTGCCAGCAGTTCAGCTACCGAGGGGCCCTTTCTCGTGGGACAGGGGGGTTCAAATGAGCAGTTCTTC. Its translation is CASSSATEGPFLVGQGGSNEQFF.

This clonotype was seen many times. This sequence joins TRBV5-1 and TRBJ1-1; the D gene is possibly TRBD1 (6 bases). There are 15 residues in the CDR3. Germline CDR1 SGHRS, CDR2 YFSETQ. V was clipped by 4 bases and J by 0 bases, with 13 bases between them. The CDR3 loop is CASSLTGFMNTEAFF. The CDR3 DNA reads TGCGCCAGCAGCCTTACAGGGTTCATGAACACTGAAGCTTTCTTT.

This clonotype was seen many times. This chain joins TRBV5-1 and TRBJ1-1, with D unresolved. Trimming removed 0 bases from V and 12 bases from J, with 15 bases in between. In germline, CDR1 is SGHRS, CDR2 YFSETQ. The length of the CDR3 is 13 residues. Here the CDR3 reads CASSLDAPSPTFF. DNA for the CDR3: TGCGCCAGCAGCTTGGATGCCCCCTCCCCAACTTTCTTT.

The chain joins TRBV12-3 or TRBV12-4 to TRBJ1-3; D possibly corresponds to TRBD1 (6 bases). CDR3 size: 14 residues. V dropped 3 bases and J dropped 4 bases, with 10 bases sitting between them. The CDR3 coding sequence is TGTGCCAGCAGTTTCGGGGGGCCAGGAAACACCATATATTTT. This gives the protein CASSFGGPGNTIYF.

This clonotype was seen ten or more times. This chain uses TRBV27 with TRBJ1-1; no clear D gene. Germline V CDR1 and CDR2: MNHEY, SMNVEV (reference sequence). This CDR3 is 15 amino acids long. Between the trimmed V and J ends, which lost 6 bases and 4 bases, there was a span of 18 bases. CDR3 protein: CASSPSIRATTEAFF. The CDR3 bases are TGTGCCAGCAGCCCCAGTATAAGGGCGACCACTGAAGCTTTCTTT.

The chain couples TRBV13 to TRBJ1-3; D is ambiguous. The CDR3 contains 16 residues. The V end lost 5 bases, the J end lost 0 bases, and 14 bases lay between the germline ends. Germline V gene lookup returns CDR1 PRHDT and CDR2 FYEKMQ (reference sequence). The CDR3 nucleotides read TGTGCCAGCAGCCCTCCCGGACTGCGCTCTGGAAACACCATATATTTT. This gives the protein CASSPPGLRSGNTIYF.

This clonotype was recorded at least ten times. This chain connects TRBV10-3 to TRBJ2-1, with a tentative D call TRBD1 (5 bases). V lost 0 bases and J lost 3, with 12 bases in between. Germline V gene lookup returns CDR1 ENHRY and CDR2 SYGVKD. The CDR3 has 16 residues. CDR3 nucleotide sequence: TGTGCCATCAGTGAGTCAGTGACAGTGGGCTACAATGAGCAGTTCTTC. As protein: CAISESVTVGYNEQFF.

This clonotype appeared many times. This sequence joins TRBV10-1 and TRBJ2-1; D might be TRBD1 (6 bases). V gave up 0 bases and J gave up 5 bases, with 8 bases separating them. The CDR3 runs to 14 residues. Germline lookup yields CDR1 WNHNN and CDR2 SYGVQD (reference sequence). The CDR3 DNA follows: TGCGCCAGCAGTGAGTCGTGGGACAACAATGAGCAGTTCTTC. This gives the protein CASSESWDNNEQFF.

Ten or more counts support this clonotype. The chain is built from TRBV4-1 and TRBJ2-3; D may be TRBD2 (7 bases). The CDR3 consists of 16 residues. CDR1 is MGHRA, CDR2 YSYEKL, per germline. The V end was cut by 0 bases, the J end by 2 bases, with 12 bases between. The CDR3 sequence is CASSQDYGGLTDTQYF. The DNA for the CDR3 is TGCGCCAGCAGCCAAGATTACGGGGGGCTCACAGATACGCAGTATTTT.

At least ten counts were recorded for this clonotype. The V gene is TRBV6-5, the J gene TRBJ2-7; 7 bases are shared with TRBD1. The CDR3 totals 14 residues. V lost 7 bases to trimming and J lost 3 bases; unmatched junction nucleotides: 9. Germline V CDR1 and CDR2: MNHEY, SVGAGI. The CDR3 DNA follows: TGTGCCAGCAAACGGACAGGATCTTACTACGAGCAGTACTTC. This sequence encodes CASKRTGSYYEQYF.

This clonotype has at least ten counts. The CDR3 DNA is TGTGCCAGCAGTGTCTCAGGAAACACCATATATTTT. Protein sequence: CASSVSGNTIYF. This sequence joins TRBV25-1 and TRBJ1-3; D ambiguous. The ends were cut back, 4 bases at V and 4 bases at J, with 5 bases in the middle. Per the germline V gene, CDR1 is MGHDK and CDR2 is SYGVNS. This CDR3 spans 12 amino acids.

This clonotype was detected many times. The CDR3 reads CSARGQGQETQYF. The CDR3 DNA reads TGCAGTGCTAGAGGGCAGGGACAAGAGACCCAGTACTTC. This rearrangement joins TRBV20-1 to TRBJ2-5; D possibly corresponds to TRBD1 (5 bases). CDR3 size: 13 residues. Trimming took 1 base from V and 2 from J, leaving 8 bases between them. Per the germline V gene, CDR1 is DFQATT and CDR2 is SNEGSKA (reference sequence).

Many counts were recorded for this clonotype. The chain uses TRBV15 and TRBJ1-3; the D is unclear. Looked up from germline, CDR1 is LNHNV and CDR2 is YYDKDF (reference sequence). The V end was cut by 0 bases, the J end by 0 bases, with 6 bases between. The CDR3 is 15 amino acids. The CDR3 sequence is CATSRDIRSGNTIYF. The DNA of the CDR3 is TGTGCCACCAGCAGAGACATCCGCTCTGGAAACACCATATATTTT.